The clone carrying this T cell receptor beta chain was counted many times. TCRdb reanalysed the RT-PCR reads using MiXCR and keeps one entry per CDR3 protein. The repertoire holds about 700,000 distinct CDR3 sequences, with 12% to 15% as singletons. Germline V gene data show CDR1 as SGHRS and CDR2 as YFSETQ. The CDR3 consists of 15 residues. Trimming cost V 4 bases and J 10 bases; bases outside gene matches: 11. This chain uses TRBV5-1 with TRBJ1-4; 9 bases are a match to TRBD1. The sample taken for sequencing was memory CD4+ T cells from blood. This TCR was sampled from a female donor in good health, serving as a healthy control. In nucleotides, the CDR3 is TGCGCCAGCAGCACGGGGACAGGGAAGGAAGGAAAACTGTTTTTT. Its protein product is CASSTGTGKEGKLFF.